The 25 T cell receptor beta chains presented below share a single source sample, sequenced in a study of T cells after yellow fever vaccination. TCRdb re-called the 5' RACE reads with MiXCR, one entry per CDR3 protein. The sample yields approximately 550,000 distinct CDR3 sequences, 15% to 20% seen once. This specimen was PBMCs, taken 15 days after the yellow fever booster vaccination. The source is a man younger than 40 who received the YFV17D yellow fever vaccine.

This clonotype was picked up a small number of times. The V gene is TRBV20-1, the J gene TRBJ2-3; D remains ambiguous. V lost 6 bases, J lost 0 bases, and 13 bases lay in between. The CDR3 length is 14 residues. From germline, CDR1 is DFQATT and CDR2 SNEGSKA (reference sequence). The CDR3 DNA reads as TGCAGTGCCTCAGCGAGGCCGAGCACAGATACGCAGTATTTT. It translates to CSASARPSTDTQYF.

The J gene is TRBJ2-7, the V gene TRBV9; D possibly corresponds to TRBD1 (5 bases). Per the germline V gene, CDR1 is SGDLS and CDR2 is YYNGEE. Trimming took off 0 bases at V and 3 bases at J, with 10 bases between the two ends. The CDR3 runs 14 residues. CDR3 in DNA: TGTGCCAGCAGCGTAGATGGGGCCTACTACGAGCAGTACTTC. This gives the protein CASSVDGAYYEQYF.

This clonotype has a count of ten or more. V usage is TRBV7-2 and J usage is TRBJ2-1; 11 bases fit TRBD1. With 5 bases clipped from V and 9 bases from J, the junction kept 9 bases outside the gene matches. The CDR3 length is 15 residues. Germline-derived CDR1 and CDR2 are SGHTA and FQGNSA. The CDR3, as DNA: TGTGCCAGCAGCATGACCGGGACAGGGGGGGGTGAGCAGTTCTTC. It specifies CASSMTGTGGGEQFF.

This clonotype was found a few times. V usage is TRBV19 and J usage is TRBJ2-2; 8 bases agree with TRBD2. Germline CDR1 reads LNHDA; CDR2 reads SQIVND (reference sequence). J lost 6 bases, V lost 5 bases, and 8 bases had no gene match. CDR3 length: 15 residues. CDR3 DNA: TGTGCCAGTAGTGGCGTCGGGAGGGGAGCCGGGGAGCTGTTTTTT. Protein product: CASSGVGRGAGELFF.

The chain is built from TRBV7-2 and TRBJ2-5; 8 nucleotides match TRBD2. Looked up from germline, CDR1 is SGHTA and CDR2 is FQGNSA. J lost 5 bases, V lost 3 bases, and 8 bases had no gene match. The CDR3 has 15 residues. Here the CDR3 DNA reads TGTGCCAGCAGCTTTACTAGCGGCACCGGGGAGACCCAGTACTTC. It specifies CASSFTSGTGETQYF.

Only a few counts were recorded for this clonotype. The chain uses TRBV7-3 and TRBJ1-4, with D perhaps TRBD1 (6 bases). Germline CDR1 is SGHTA and CDR2 is FQGTGA. Deletions cut 4 bases from V and 8 bases from J, with 11 bases between. The CDR3 is 13 amino acids. The CDR3 bases are TGTGCCAGCAGCTACCTTCAGGGGGAAAAACTGTTTTTT. It specifies CASSYLQGEKLFF.

The chain recombines TRBV5-4 with TRBJ2-2; D is possibly TRBD2 (5 bases). CDR1 and CDR2 from the germline V gene are SGHNT and YYREEE (reference sequence). Trimming left V 6 bases short and J 4 bases short, with 7 bases between. The CDR3 sequence is 12 residues long. This CDR3 is CASTGITGELFF. The CDR3 DNA sequence: TGTGCCAGCACGGGGATCACCGGGGAGCTGTTTTTT.

This clonotype was counted a few times. This chain links TRBV11-2 with TRBJ2-5, with 8 bases lining up with TRBD2. Unmatched junction bases numbered 10, after V lost 5 bases and J lost 5 bases. The CDR3 runs to 15 residues. The germline gives CDR1 SGHAT, CDR2 FQNNGV. CDR3 bases: TGTGCCAGCAGCGCGAGCGGGAGTTCGTTTGAGACCCAGTACTTC. Translating it yields CASSASGSSFETQYF. The variable domain in full, with the rest retrieved from reference TRBV11-2 and TRBJ2-5, is EAGVAQSPRYKIIEKRQSVAFWCNPISGHATLYWYQQILGQGPKLLIQFQNNGVVDDSQLPKDRFSAERLKGVDSTLKIQPAKLEDSAVYLCASSASGSSFETQYFGPGTRLLVL.

This clonotype has only a few counts. The chain has TRBV7-9 and TRBJ2-2; 7 bases fit TRBD1. The V gene's germline CDR1 is SEHNR and CDR2 FQNEAQ (reference sequence). The CDR3 length is 15 residues. J lost 8 bases, V lost 4 bases, and 10 bases had no gene match. In DNA, the CDR3 is TGTGCCAGCAGCTCTCCGGGACAGCGTTCGGGGGAGCTGTTTTTT. It translates to CASSSPGQRSGELFF.

The chain links TRBV24-1 to TRBJ2-7; 10 positions agree with TRBD2. CDR3 length: 14 amino acids. From germline, CDR1 is KGHDR and CDR2 SFDVKD. Germline trimming cut 0 bases from V and 6 bases from J; bases unmatched to any gene: 1. CDR3 nucleotide sequence: TGTGCCACCAGTGATTTGAGCGGGAGGGGCGAGCAGTACTTC. This sequence encodes CATSDLSGRGEQYF.

V and J are TRBV12-3 or TRBV12-4 and TRBJ1-1, with D maybe TRBD1 (6 bases). This CDR3 comprises 16 residues. V was clipped by 5 bases and J by 1 base, with 17 bases between them. The CDR3: CASSPYRDNRNTEAFF. The CDR3 DNA sequence: TGTGCCAGCAGTCCCTACAGGGACAACCGGAACACTGAAGCTTTCTTT.

This clonotype showed up just a few times. The chain is built from TRBV12-3 or TRBV12-4 and TRBJ1-2; D is unresolved. The CDR3 loop spans 12 amino acids. V dropped 3 bases and J dropped 4 bases, with 6 bases sitting between them. The CDR3 DNA reads TGTGCCAGCAGTTTGTTCCTCTATGGCTACACCTTC. This encodes CASSLFLYGYTF.

This clonotype was seen only a few times. The J gene is TRBJ2-2, the V gene TRBV19, with a tentative D call TRBD1 (6 bases). Germline V CDR1 and CDR2: LNHDA, SQIVND (reference sequence). V lost 3 bases and J 4 bases, leaving 12 bases between the germline ends. This CDR3 is built from 15 residues. The CDR3 region has the DNA TGTGCCAGTAGTATCAGGGGCGGCGGCACCGGGGAGCTGTTTTTT. It translates to CASSIRGGGTGELFF.

The chain uses TRBV28 and TRBJ1-4, with D hard to call. Trimming stripped 5 bases from V and 11 bases from J, with 21 bases between. The CDR3 is 15 residues long. CDR1 and CDR2 from the germline V gene are MDHEN and SYDVKM. CDR3 region: CASSPSGGPEKKLFF. DNA of the CDR3: TGTGCCAGCAGTCCATCGGGTGGGCCGGAGAAGAAACTGTTTTTT.

This chain connects TRBV5-1 to TRBJ2-1, with D possibly TRBD2 on 6 matching bases. From germline, CDR1 is SGHRS and CDR2 YFSETQ. V lost 5 bases, J lost 4 bases, and 16 bases lay in between. The CDR3 loop spans 15 amino acids. The CDR3 is CASSEPGLHYNEQFF. The CDR3 nucleotides are TGCGCCAGCAGTGAACCGGGACTCCATTACAATGAGCAGTTCTTC.

This clonotype turned up a few times. The rearrangement links TRBV7-2 to TRBJ2-1, with D hard to call. The germline V and J ends were trimmed by 3 bases and 0 bases, with 6 bases remaining between them. The V gene's germline CDR1 is SGHTA and CDR2 FQGNSA. The CDR3 loop spans 14 amino acids. In nucleotides, the CDR3 is TGTGCCAGCAGCTTCGGACCCTCCTACAATGAGCAGTTCTTC. This translates into CASSFGPSYNEQFF.

The CDR3 sequence: CASSSPRQGDSDTQYF. CDR3 DNA sequence: TGTGCCAGCAGTTCCCCAAGACAGGGGGACTCAGATACGCAGTATTTT. The V call is TRBV28, the J call TRBJ2-3; 9 bases map to TRBD1. CDR1 and CDR2 from the germline V gene are MDHEN and SYDVKM. V trimming: 4 bases; J trimming: 4 bases; junction bases outside the gene matches: 9. CDR3 length: 16 amino acids. Full variable domain (missing parts from reference TRBV28 and TRBJ2-3): DVKVTQSSRYLVKRTGEKVFLECVQDMDHENMFWYRQDPGLGLRLIYFSYDVKMKEKGDIPEGYSVSREKKERFSLILESASTNQTSMYLCASSSPRQGDSDTQYFGPGTRLTVL.

There are a few counts of this clonotype. V usage is TRBV15 and J usage is TRBJ2-3; 14 positions agree with TRBD2. Per the germline V gene, CDR1 is LNHNV and CDR2 is YYDKDF (reference sequence). The CDR3 sequence is 16 residues long. V lost 5 bases, J lost 5 bases, and 6 bases stayed unmatched. The CDR3 DNA is TGTGCCACCAGCCGATCGGGACTAGCGGGAGAAGATACGCAGTATTTT. This encodes CATSRSGLAGEDTQYF.

V is TRBV20-1 and J is TRBJ2-7, with 7 bases lining up with TRBD2. Germline V gene sequence: CDR1 DFQATT, CDR2 SNEGSKA (reference sequence). With V trimmed by 2 bases and J by 5 bases, 3 bases remained unmatched. The CDR3 length is 12 residues. The CDR3 protein is CSARRLADEQYF. CDR3 coding DNA: TGCAGTGCTAGACGGCTAGCGGACGAGCAGTACTTC.

The J gene is TRBJ2-2, the V gene TRBV14; D may be TRBD2 (5 bases). The CDR3 spans 16 residues. Trimming pared 4 bases from V and 4 bases from J, leaving 16 bases between. The V gene's germline CDR1 is SGHDN and CDR2 FVKESK. CDR3 DNA sequence: TGTGCCAGCAGCCCTGGAGGACTTCTCTCCACCGGGGAGCTGTTTTTT. This sequence encodes CASSPGGLLSTGELFF.

This chain joins TRBV11-1 and TRBJ2-7, with TRBD2 matching 7 bases. This CDR3 region has 14 residues. CDR1 SGHAT and CDR2 FQDESV come from the germline V gene (reference sequence). J gave up 2 bases and V 5 bases, and 6 bases lay outside the gene matches. This CDR3 reads CASSVTGGPYEQYF. Here the CDR3 DNA reads TGTGCCAGCAGCGTGACGGGAGGCCCCTACGAGCAGTACTTC. The full variable domain, in which reference TRBV11-1 and TRBJ2-7 provide the parts outside the CDR3, is EAEVAQSPRYKITEKSQAVAFWCDPISGHATLYWYRQILGQGPELLVQFQDESVVDDSQLPKDRFSAERLKGVDSTLKIQPAELGDSAMYLCASSVTGGPYEQYFGPGTRLTVT.

The rearrangement links TRBV29-1 to TRBJ2-5; a weak D match, TRBD2 (5 bases). Germline V lookup: CDR1 SQVTM, CDR2 ANQGSEA. This CDR3 region has 19 residues. The V end lost 4 bases, the J end lost 2 bases, and 29 bases lay between the germline ends. The CDR3 sequence is CSVGFMDFSSGSPQETQYF. DNA of the CDR3: TGCAGCGTTGGTTTTATGGACTTTTCATCCGGTAGTCCACAAGAGACCCAGTACTTC.

This clonotype has more than one count but fewer than ten. V usage is TRBV27 and J usage is TRBJ2-7, with D unresolved. CDR1 is MNHEY and CDR2 is SMNVEV in the germline V gene (reference sequence). CDR3 length: 13 amino acids. V was cut by 6 bases and J by 0 bases, with 9 bases left in between. This chain's CDR3 is CASRWHSSYEQYF. CDR3 nucleotides: TGTGCCAGCAGGTGGCACAGCTCCTACGAGCAGTACTTC.

The chain carries TRBV5-1 and TRBJ2-7; TRBD2 matches 8 bases. This CDR3 region has 15 residues. V lost 1 base, J lost 0 bases, and 3 bases stayed unmatched. Germline assignment: CDR1 SGHRS and CDR2 YFSETQ. CDR3 sequence reads: CASSLYSGSSYEQYF. CDR3 coding DNA: TGCGCCAGCAGCTTGTACAGCGGGAGCTCCTACGAGCAGTACTTC.

Within the sample, this clonotype is large. The chain couples TRBV2 to TRBJ1-1; TRBD1 matches at 8 bases. V lost 7 bases and J lost 4; bases outside the gene matches: 11. The CDR3 covers 15 residues. Germline assignment: CDR1 SNHLY and CDR2 FYNNEI. The CDR3 here is CASTSPDRVGTEAFF. The CDR3 region has the DNA TGTGCCAGCACCTCCCCGGACAGGGTTGGCACTGAAGCTTTCTTT.